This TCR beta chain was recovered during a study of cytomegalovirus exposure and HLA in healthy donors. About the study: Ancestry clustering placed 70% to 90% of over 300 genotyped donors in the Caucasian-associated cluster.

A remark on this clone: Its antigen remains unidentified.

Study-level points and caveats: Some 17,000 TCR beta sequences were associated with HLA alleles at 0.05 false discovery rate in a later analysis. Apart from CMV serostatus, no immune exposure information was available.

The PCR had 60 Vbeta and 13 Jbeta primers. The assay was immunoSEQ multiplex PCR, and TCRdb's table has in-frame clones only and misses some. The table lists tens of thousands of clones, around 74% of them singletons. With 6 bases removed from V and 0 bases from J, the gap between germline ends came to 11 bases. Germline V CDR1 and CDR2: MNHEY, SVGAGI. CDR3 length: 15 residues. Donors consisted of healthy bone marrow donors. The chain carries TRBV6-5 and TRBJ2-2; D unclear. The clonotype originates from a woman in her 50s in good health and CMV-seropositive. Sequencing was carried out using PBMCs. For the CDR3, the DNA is TGTGCCAGCAGCCAAGACATTCCGAACACCGGGGAGCTGTTTTTT. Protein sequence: CASSQDIPNTGELFF.